One and the same sample provided the 23 T cell receptor beta chains below, sequenced in a study of CXCR3-negative and CXCR3-positive naive CD8 T cells (dated by TCRdb to between 2018 and 2021). Sequencing was performed on a NextSeq 550. The Human TCR Profiling Kit (MiLaboratory) was used to prepare UMI-labeled 5' RACE TRB cDNA libraries. One entry per CDR3 protein sequence results from the TCRdb reprocessing of the reads, with DNA left out. The sample table gives about 62,000 distinct CDR3 sequences. The ten largest account for 3.5% to 5.5% of the sample. Sequencing used naive CXCR3- CD8+ T cells from blood. The cell subset or site label, read with the paper, signifies: CD45RO-CCR7+CD27+CD95- naive CD8+ T cells lacking CXCR3 (TNR3-). The source is a human donor in good health. Some clones in this sample may be carry-over from other donors' samples.

The chain employs TRBV29-1 and TRBJ2-1; TCRdb picks TRBD2, but there is no DNA to check that call. Germline V gene lookup returns CDR1 SQVTM and CDR2 ANQGSEA. The CDR3 runs to 13 residues. The CDR3: CSSSGGLYNEQFF.

The chain employs TRBV7-3 and TRBJ2-7. The CDR3 consists of 14 residues. Germline lookup yields CDR1 SGHTA and CDR2 FQGTGA. The chain's CDR3 is CASSSLSGPYEQYF. The entire variable domain, with the rest obtained from reference TRBV7-3 and TRBJ2-7, is as follows: GAGVSQTPSNKVTEKGKYVELRCDPISGHTALYWYRQSLGQGPEFLIYFQGTGAADDSGLPNDRFFAVRPEGSVSTLKIQRTERGDSAVYLCASSSLSGPYEQYFGPGTRLTVT.

This sequence joins TRBV10-3 and TRBJ1-4; there is no DNA to check the TCRdb D call of TRBD1. The length of the CDR3 is 12 residues. In germline, CDR1 is ENHRY, CDR2 SYGVKD. The CDR3 is CATRGGDEKLFF.

The chain couples TRBV7-9 to TRBJ1-1; TCRdb returns TRBD1, unconfirmable since there is no DNA. The CDR3 extends over 14 amino acids. Per germline, CDR1 SEHNR and CDR2 FQNEAQ (reference sequence). The CDR3 here is CASGSGTSDTEAFF.

Here the CDR3 reads CASRPTTGVYGYTF. The chain links TRBV28 to TRBJ1-2; no DNA is available, so the TRBD1 call from TCRdb remains unchecked. The germline CDR1 and CDR2 sequences are MDHEN and SYDVKM. The CDR3 is 14 amino acids.

The chain recombines TRBV7-3 with TRBJ2-7. Germline V gene sequence: CDR1 SGHTA, CDR2 FQGTGA. This CDR3 comprises 14 residues. The CDR3 sequence: CGSSLIGEHSEQYF.

V is TRBV11-3 and J is TRBJ2-1; TCRdb gives TRBD2 as the D gene, but with no DNA this cannot be confirmed. This CDR3 is built from 14 residues. Germline lookup yields CDR1 SGHNT and CDR2 YENEEA. CDR3 protein: CASGLREAYNEQFF.

This chain connects TRBV12-3 or TRBV12-4 to TRBJ1-1; checking the TCRdb D call of TRBD1 is not possible without DNA. The CDR3 consists of 15 residues. This CDR3 is CASSLLGAGGSEAFF.

The chain links TRBV7-2 to TRBJ2-7. Germline lookup yields CDR1 SGHTA and CDR2 FQGNSA. The CDR3 has 14 amino acids. The CDR3 reads CASSLSMRVYEQYF.

The chain links TRBV28 to TRBJ2-7; the TRBD1 assignment by TCRdb is unverifiable without DNA. The CDR3 spans 20 residues. CDR1 MDHEN and CDR2 SYDVKM come from the germline V gene. This CDR3 reads CASSGIWDRDLAGEAYEQYF.

The rearrangement joins TRBV29-1 to TRBJ2-5; TCRdb's assignment of TRBD2 cannot be checked, as there is no DNA. This CDR3 has 13 residues. Per germline, CDR1 SQVTM and CDR2 ANQGSEA. CDR3 amino acids: CSVDSGSGETQYF.

V and J are TRBV15 and TRBJ2-1. Per germline, CDR1 LNHNV and CDR2 YYDKDF (reference sequence). The CDR3 loop spans 14 amino acids. The CDR3 is CATSRDRAHNEQFF.

The gene calls are TRBV6-2 or TRBV6-3 and TRBJ2-5. Germline CDR1 and CDR2: MNHEY and SVGEGT. The CDR3 runs 15 residues. The CDR3 sequence: CASSSTLKNQETQYF.

The chain employs TRBV29-1 and TRBJ2-7; TCRdb proposes TRBD2, but this gene call is untestable without DNA. The germline V gene encodes CDR1 SQVTM and CDR2 ANQGSEA. The CDR3 totals 14 residues. The CDR3 loop is CSVQAGTRGYEQYF.

This clonotype is labeled medium-sized based on frequency. The chain uses TRBV4-3 and TRBJ1-2; as DNA is missing, the TRBD1 call by TCRdb cannot be tested. In germline, CDR1 is LGHNA, CDR2 YSLEER. The CDR3 is 14 residues long. This chain's CDR3 is CASSQGQTNYGYTF.

The V call is TRBV28, the J call TRBJ2-1; TCRdb reports TRBD1, a call that lacks DNA to check it against. There are 15 residues in the CDR3. Germline assignment: CDR1 MDHEN and CDR2 SYDVKM. CDR3 loop: CASRTKQGIYNEQFF.

The chain carries TRBV7-3 and TRBJ2-2; TCRdb reports TRBD1, a call that lacks DNA to check it against. Germline values: CDR1 SGHTA, CDR2 FQGTGA. The CDR3 contains 16 residues. CDR3: CASSLPAGTSTGELFF.

CDR3 in amino acids: CSVGFMHGYTF. The chain combines TRBV29-1 with TRBJ1-2. Germline lookup yields CDR1 SQVTM and CDR2 ANQGSEA. The CDR3 sequence is 11 residues long.

The chain joins TRBV5-1 to TRBJ2-3; TCRdb proposes TRBD2, but this gene call is untestable without DNA. This CDR3 is 16 amino acids long. The germline V gene encodes CDR1 SGHRS and CDR2 YFSETQ. CDR3 amino acids: CASSQTRTSGTDTQYF.

The J gene is TRBJ1-4, the V gene TRBV4-3. Germline-derived CDR1 and CDR2 are LGHNA and YSLEER. This CDR3 comprises 15 residues. The CDR3 loop reads CASSQDRIEREKLFF.

J is TRBJ2-3 and V is TRBV25-1. The CDR3 is 15 residues long. The germline CDR1 and CDR2 sequences are MGHDK and SYGVNS. CDR3 region: CASSESVKSTDTQYF.

The rearrangement joins TRBV7-2 to TRBJ1-2; TCRdb outputs TRBD1, but without DNA this stays unchecked. The CDR3 runs to 14 residues. Germline-derived CDR1 and CDR2 are SGHTA and FQGNSA. CDR3 region: CASSQPDRGAGYTF.

The rearrangement uses TRBV5-6 and TRBJ2-7. The CDR3 runs to 14 residues. CDR1 is SGHDT, CDR2 YYEEEE, per germline. CDR3 region: CASSLGQKTYEQYF.